This record concerns one T cell receptor (beta chain) sequence. Its target is unknown. Germline CDR1 is SGHDT and CDR2 is YYEEEE. V shed 7 bases and J shed 7 bases, with 8 bases lying between them. The length of the CDR3 is 10 residues. The data were taken from a study of CD8+ T cells in alopecia areata. Study-wide findings and caveats: Sequencing of scalp tissue also captures the resident alphabeta T cells of normal skin.

cDNA prepared by RNA extraction and subsequent reverse transcription served as the template for sequencing. Assay used: immunoSEQ multiplex PCR; TCRdb lists only in-frame clones, some missing. Of about 140,000 clones listed, 86% are singletons. Treatment given: oral pan-JAK inhibitor, 5-10 mg twice daily. This sequence joins TRBV5-6 and TRBJ1-1; D is unresolved. Sequencing was performed on CD8+ T cells sorted from blood, taken at week 4, from a patient treated with tofacitinib. The source is a human donor with alopecia areata. This chain's CDR3 is CASGGHEAFF. DNA of the CDR3: TGTGCCAGCGGTGGCCATGAAGCTTTCTTT. The full variable domain, rest sourced from reference TRBV5-6 and TRBJ1-1, is DAGVTQSPTHLIKTRGQQVTLRCSPKSGHDTVSWYQQALGQGPQFIFQYYEEEERQRGNFPDRFSGHQFPNYSSELNVNALLLGDSALYLCASGGHEAFFGQGTRLTVV.